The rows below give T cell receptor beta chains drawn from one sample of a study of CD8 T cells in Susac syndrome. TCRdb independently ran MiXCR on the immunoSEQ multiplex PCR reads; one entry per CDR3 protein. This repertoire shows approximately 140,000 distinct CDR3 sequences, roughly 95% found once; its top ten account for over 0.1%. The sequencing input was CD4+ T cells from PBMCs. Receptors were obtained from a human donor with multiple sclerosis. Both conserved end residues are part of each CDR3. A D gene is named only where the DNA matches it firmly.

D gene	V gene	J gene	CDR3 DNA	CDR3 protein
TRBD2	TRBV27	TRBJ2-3	TGTGCCAGCAGTCACCCAACGACTAGCGGGACGGATACGCAGTATTTT	CASSHPTTSGTDTQYF
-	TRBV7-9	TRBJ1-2	TGTGCCAGCAGCTTAGATACAGACCGTGAACTTAACTATGGCTACACCTTC	CASSLDTDRELNYGYTF
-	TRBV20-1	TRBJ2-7	TGCAGTGCTAGTGGGGGTGGGGGGCCCTACGAGCAGTACTTC	CSASGGGGPYEQYF
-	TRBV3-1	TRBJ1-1	TGTGCCAGCAGCCAAGGGAGCGAAGCTTTCTTT	CASSQGSEAFF
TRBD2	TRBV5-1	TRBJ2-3	TGCGCCAGCAGCTTTGGACTAGCGGGGACCCCAGCAGATACGCAGTATTTT	CASSFGLAGTPADTQYF
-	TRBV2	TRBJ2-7	TGTGCCAGCAGTGCCGACTTACCCTACGAGCAGTACTTC	CASSADLPYEQYF
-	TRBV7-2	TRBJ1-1	TGTGCCGGCATATCCGGGACGCGGGCTTTCTTT	CAGISGTRAFF
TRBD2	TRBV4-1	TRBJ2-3	TGCGCCAGCAGCCAAGAGGGTAGGACTAGCGGGGGGGGAGATACGCAGTATTTT	CASSQEGRTSGGGDTQYF
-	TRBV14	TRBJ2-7	TGTGCCAGCAGGCGCTCCGGGTACGAGCAGTACTTC	CASRRSGYEQYF
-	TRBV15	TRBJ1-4	TGTGCCACCAGCAGAGAAGGGGGATCTGAAAAACTGTTTTTT	CATSREGGSEKLFF
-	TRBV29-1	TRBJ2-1	TGCAGCTCCGATACCGGGGCGTACAATGAGCAGTTCTTC	CSSDTGAYNEQFF
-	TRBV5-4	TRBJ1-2	TGTGCCAGCAGCTTAGGGGGGAAAGGTGGCTACACCTTC	CASSLGGKGGYTF
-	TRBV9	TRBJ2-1	TGTGCCAGCAGCGTAGACCCGATCGGTTCCAGCTCCTACAATGAGCAGTTCTTC	CASSVDPIGSSSYNEQFF
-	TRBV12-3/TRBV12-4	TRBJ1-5	TGTGCCAGCAGTCCTAGCCTGACAGGCACTCAGCCCCAGCATTTT	CASSPSLTGTQPQHF
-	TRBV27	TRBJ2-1	TGTGCCAGCAAGGGTACGAGCTCCTACAATGAGCAGTTCTTC	CASKGTSSYNEQFF
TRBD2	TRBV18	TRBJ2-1	TGTGCCAGCTCACCACCGGGACTAGCGGACCACAATGAGCAGTTCTTC	CASSPPGLADHNEQFF
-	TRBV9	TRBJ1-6	TGTGCCAGCAGCGTAGGACCCCGGGCAGGGGAAAATTCACCCCTCCACTTT	CASSVGPRAGENSPLHF